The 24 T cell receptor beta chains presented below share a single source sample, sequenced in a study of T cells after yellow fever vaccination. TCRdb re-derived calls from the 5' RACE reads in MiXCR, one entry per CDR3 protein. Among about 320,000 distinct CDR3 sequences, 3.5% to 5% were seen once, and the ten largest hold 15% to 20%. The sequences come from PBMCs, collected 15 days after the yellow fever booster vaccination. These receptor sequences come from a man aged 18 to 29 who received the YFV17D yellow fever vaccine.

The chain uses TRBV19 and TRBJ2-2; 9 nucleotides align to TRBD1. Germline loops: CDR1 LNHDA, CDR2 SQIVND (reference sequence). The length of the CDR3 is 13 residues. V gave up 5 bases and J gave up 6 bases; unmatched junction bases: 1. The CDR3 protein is CASSGTGPGELFF. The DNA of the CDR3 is TGTGCCAGTAGTGGGACAGGGCCCGGGGAGCTGTTTTTT. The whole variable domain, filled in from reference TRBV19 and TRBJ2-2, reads DGGITQSPKYLFRKEGQNVTLSCEQNLNHDAMYWYRQDPGQGLRLIYYSQIVNDFQKGDIAEGYSVSREKKESFPLTVTSAQKNPTAFYLCASSGTGPGELFFGEGSRLTVL.

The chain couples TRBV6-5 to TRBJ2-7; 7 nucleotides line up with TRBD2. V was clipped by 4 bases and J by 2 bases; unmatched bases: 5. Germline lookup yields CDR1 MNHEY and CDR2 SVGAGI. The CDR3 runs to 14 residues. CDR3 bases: TGTGCCAGCAGTTCCGGGGGGACTGCCTACGAGCAGTACTTC. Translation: CASSSGGTAYEQYF.

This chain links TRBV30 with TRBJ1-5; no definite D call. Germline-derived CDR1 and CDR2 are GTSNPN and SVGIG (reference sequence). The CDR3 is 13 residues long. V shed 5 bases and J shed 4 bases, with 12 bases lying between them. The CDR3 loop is CAWAPGRNQPQHF. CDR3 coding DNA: TGTGCCTGGGCCCCAGGAAGAAATCAGCCCCAGCATTTT.

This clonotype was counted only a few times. The CDR3 is CASSQDGGQTNYGYTF. The CDR3 nucleotides read TGCGCCAGCAGCCAAGATGGGGGACAGACGAACTATGGCTACACCTTC. The gene calls are TRBV4-1 and TRBJ1-2, with 7 bases that match TRBD1. The CDR3 consists of 16 residues. The V gene's germline CDR1 is MGHRA and CDR2 YSYEKL. The ends lost 0 bases at V and 2 bases at J; junction bases unmatched: 6.

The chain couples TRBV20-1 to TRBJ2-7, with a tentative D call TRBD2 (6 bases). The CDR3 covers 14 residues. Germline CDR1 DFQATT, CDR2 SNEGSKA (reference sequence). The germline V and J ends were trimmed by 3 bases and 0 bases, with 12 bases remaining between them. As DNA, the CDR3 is TGCAGTGCTAGTGCGCTAGCGAGCTCCTACGAGCAGTACGTC. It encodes CSASALASSYEQYV.

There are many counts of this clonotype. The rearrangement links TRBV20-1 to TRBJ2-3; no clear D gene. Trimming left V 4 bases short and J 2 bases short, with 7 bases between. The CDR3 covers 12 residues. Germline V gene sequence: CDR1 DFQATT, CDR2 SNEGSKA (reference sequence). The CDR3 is CSAIGDTDTQYF. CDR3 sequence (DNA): TGCAGTGCTATCGGAGACACAGATACGCAGTATTTT.

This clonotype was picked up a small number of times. CDR3 amino acids: CASSLPGQGYGYTF. The CDR3, as DNA: TGTGCCAGCAGCCTCCCCGGGCAAGGCTATGGCTACACCTTC. This chain links TRBV3-1 with TRBJ1-2; D gene ambiguous. Trimming pared 4 bases from V and 4 bases from J, leaving 13 bases between. Germline V gene lookup returns CDR1 LGHDT and CDR2 YNNKEL (reference sequence). The CDR3 spans 14 residues. The full variable domain, rest sourced from reference TRBV3-1 and TRBJ1-2, is DTAVSQTPKYLVTQMGNDKSIKCEQNLGHDTMYWYKQDSKKFLKIMFSYNNKELIINETVPNRFSPKSPDKAHLNLHINSLELGDSAVYFCASSLPGQGYGYTFGSGTRLTVV.

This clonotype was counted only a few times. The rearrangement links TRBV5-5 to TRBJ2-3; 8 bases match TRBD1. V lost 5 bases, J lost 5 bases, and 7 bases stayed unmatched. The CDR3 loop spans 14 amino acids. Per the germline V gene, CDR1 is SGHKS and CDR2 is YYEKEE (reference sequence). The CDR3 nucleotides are TGTGCCAGCAGTTCAGGGGGCCCGATAGATACGCAGTATTTT. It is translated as CASSSGGPIDTQYF.

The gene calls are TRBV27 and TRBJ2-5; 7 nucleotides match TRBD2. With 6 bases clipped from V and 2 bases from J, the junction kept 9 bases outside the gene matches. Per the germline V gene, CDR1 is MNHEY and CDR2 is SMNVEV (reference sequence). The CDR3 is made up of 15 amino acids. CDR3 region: CASSSSGALQETQYF. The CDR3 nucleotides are TGTGCCAGCAGCTCAAGCGGGGCGCTGCAAGAGACCCAGTACTTC.

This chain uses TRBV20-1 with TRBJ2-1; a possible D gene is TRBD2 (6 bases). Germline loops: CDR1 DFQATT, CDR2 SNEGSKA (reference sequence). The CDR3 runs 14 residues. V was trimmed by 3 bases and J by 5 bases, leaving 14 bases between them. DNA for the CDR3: TGCAGTGCTAGCCCGGGGGTGGGGAACAATGAGCAGTTCTTC. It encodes CSASPGVGNNEQFF.

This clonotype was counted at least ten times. The CDR3 DNA reads TGTGCCAGCAGACCTACCCCAGGTAGCACTGAAGCTTTCTTT. This sequence encodes CASRPTPGSTEAFF. V is TRBV12-3 or TRBV12-4 and J is TRBJ1-1; D unresolved. The V gene lost 6 bases and the J gene lost 4 bases, with 15 bases spanning the gap. The CDR3 totals 14 residues.

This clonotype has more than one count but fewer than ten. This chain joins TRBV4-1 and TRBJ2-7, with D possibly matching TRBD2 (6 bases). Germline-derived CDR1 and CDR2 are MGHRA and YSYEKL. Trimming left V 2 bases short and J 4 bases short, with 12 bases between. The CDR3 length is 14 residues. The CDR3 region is CASSQTTGEYEQYV. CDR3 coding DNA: TGCGCCAGCAGCCAAACGACGGGGGAATACGAGCAGTACGTC.

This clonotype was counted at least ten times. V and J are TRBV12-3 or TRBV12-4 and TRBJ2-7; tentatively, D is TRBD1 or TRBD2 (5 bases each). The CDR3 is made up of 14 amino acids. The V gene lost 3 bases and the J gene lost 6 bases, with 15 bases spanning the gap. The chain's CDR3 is CASSFGGRRSEQYF. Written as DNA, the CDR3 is TGTGCCAGCAGTTTTGGGGGAAGGAGGTCCGAGCAGTACTTC.

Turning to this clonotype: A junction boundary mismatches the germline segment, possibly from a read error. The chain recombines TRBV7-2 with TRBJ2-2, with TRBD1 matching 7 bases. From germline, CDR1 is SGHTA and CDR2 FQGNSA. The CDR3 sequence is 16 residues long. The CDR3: CASSRRQGANPGELFF. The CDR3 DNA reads TGTGCCAGCAGCCGCCGACAGGGAGCGAACCCCGGGGAGCTGTTTTTT. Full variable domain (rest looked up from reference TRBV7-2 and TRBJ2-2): GAGVSQSPSNKVTEKGKDVELRCDPISGHTALYWYRQSLGQGLEFLIYFQGNSAPDKSGLPSDRFSAERTGGSVSTLTIQRTQQEDSAVYLCASSRRQGANPGELFFGEGSRLTVL.

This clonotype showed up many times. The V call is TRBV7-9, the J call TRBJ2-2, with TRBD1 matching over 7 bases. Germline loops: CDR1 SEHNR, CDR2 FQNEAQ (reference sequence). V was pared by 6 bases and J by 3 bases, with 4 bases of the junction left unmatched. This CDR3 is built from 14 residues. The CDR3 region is CASSYDRDTGELFF. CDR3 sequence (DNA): TGTGCCAGCAGTTACGACAGGGACACCGGGGAGCTGTTTTTT.

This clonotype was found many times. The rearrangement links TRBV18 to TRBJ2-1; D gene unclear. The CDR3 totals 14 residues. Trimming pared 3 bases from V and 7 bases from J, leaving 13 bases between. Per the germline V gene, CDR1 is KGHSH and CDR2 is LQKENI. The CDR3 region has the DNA TGTGCCAGCTCACCGCAGATCATCCGGAATGAGCAGTTCTTC. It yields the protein CASSPQIIRNEQFF.

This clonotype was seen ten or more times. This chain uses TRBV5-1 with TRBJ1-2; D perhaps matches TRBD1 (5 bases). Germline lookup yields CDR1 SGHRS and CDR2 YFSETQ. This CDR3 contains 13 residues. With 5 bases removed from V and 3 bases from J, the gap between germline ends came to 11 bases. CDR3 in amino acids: CASRPLGDYGYTF. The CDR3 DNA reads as TGCGCCAGCAGACCTTTAGGGGACTATGGCTACACCTTC.

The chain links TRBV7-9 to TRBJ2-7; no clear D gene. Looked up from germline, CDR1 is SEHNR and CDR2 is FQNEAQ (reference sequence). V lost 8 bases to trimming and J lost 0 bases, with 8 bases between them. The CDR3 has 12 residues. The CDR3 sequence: CASGIVSYEQYF. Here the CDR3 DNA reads TGTGCCAGCGGCATCGTCTCCTACGAGCAGTACTTC.

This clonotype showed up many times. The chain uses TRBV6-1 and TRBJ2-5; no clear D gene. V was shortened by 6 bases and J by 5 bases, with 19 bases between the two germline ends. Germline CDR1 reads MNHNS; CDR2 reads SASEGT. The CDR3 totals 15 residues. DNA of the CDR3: TGTGCCAGCAGCCCCAATTCAGGAGTGCTGGAGACCCAGTACTTC. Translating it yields CASSPNSGVLETQYF.

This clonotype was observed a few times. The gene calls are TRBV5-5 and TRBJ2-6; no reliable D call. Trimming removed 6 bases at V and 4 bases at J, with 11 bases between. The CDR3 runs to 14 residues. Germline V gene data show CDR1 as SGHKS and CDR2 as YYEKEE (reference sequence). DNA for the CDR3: TGTGCCAGCATTGAAACTAAAGGGGCCAACGTCCTGACTTTC. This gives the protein CASIETKGANVLTF.

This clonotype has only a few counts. The CDR3: CASSSGGESTDTQYF. The CDR3 coding sequence is TGTGCCAGCAGTTCGGGCGGGGAAAGCACAGATACGCAGTATTTT. V gene TRBV28 combines with J gene TRBJ2-3; tentatively, D is TRBD2 (6 bases). Trimming removed 4 bases at V and 0 bases at J, with 11 bases between. In germline, CDR1 is MDHEN, CDR2 SYDVKM. The CDR3 is 15 amino acids.

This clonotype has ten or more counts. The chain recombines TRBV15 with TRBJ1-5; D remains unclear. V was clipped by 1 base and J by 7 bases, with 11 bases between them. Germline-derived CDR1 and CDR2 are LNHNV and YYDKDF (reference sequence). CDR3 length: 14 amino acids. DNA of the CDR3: TGTGCCACCAGCAGAGGGTTTCTGGGACAGCCCCAGCATTTT. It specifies CATSRGFLGQPQHF.

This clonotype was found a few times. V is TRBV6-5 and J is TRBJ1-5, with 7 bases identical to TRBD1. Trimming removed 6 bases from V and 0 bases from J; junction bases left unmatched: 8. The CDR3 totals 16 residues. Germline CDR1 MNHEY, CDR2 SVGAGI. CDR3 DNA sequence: TGTGCCAGCAGACCATTCGACAGGGATAGCAATCAGCCCCAGCATTTT. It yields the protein CASRPFDRDSNQPQHF.

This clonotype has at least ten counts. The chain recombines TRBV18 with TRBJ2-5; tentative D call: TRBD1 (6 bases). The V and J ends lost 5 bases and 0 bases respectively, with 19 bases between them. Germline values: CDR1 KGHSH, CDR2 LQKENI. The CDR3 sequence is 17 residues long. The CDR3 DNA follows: TGTGCCAGCTCAGAGACGGGTGGGGGCCGGTACCAAGAGACCCAGTACTTC. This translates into CASSETGGGRYQETQYF.